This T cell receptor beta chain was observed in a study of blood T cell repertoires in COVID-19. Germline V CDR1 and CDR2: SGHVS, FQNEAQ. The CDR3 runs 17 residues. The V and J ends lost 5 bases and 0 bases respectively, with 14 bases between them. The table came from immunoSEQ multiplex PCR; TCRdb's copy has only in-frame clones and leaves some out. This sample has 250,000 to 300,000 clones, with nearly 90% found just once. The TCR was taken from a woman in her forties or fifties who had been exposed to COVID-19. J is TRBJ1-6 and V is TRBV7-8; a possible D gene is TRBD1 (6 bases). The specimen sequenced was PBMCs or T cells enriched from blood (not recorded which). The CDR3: CASSRGGHSSYNSPLHF. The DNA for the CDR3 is TGTGCCAGCAGCCGAGGGGGGCACAGCTCCTATAATTCACCCCTCCACTTT. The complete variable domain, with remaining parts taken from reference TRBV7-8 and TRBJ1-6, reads GAGVSQSPRYKVAKRGQDVALRCDPISGHVSLFWYQQALGQGPEFLTYFQNEAQLDKSGLPSDRFFAERPEGSVSTLKIQRTQQEDSAVYLCASSRGGHSSYNSPLHFGNGTRLTVT.